The entry below describes one T cell receptor beta chain. The antigen remains unidentified. Profiled with immunoSEQ multiplex PCR; TCRdb holds only in-frame clones, not every one. Among 95,000 to 150,000 clones listed, over 90% were seen once. The data originate from a study of cytomegalovirus exposure and HLA in healthy donors. Overall study results and limits: The CMV antigen specificity of a few CMV-associated chains was confirmed through in vitro analysis.

The sequence came from a young woman in good health and CMV-seronegative. Sequenced sample: PBMCs.

CDR3 nucleotide sequence: TGCGCCAGCAGCCAACAGGATGGTTACGAGCAGTACTTC. It yields the protein CASSQQDGYEQYF. The chain couples TRBV4-1 to TRBJ2-7, with no clear D. This CDR3 region has 13 residues. Germline CDR1 MGHRA, CDR2 YSYEKL. Trimming cost V 2 bases and J 4 bases, with 9 bases left between them.